The clone carrying this TCR beta chain has a count of ten or more. This entry belongs to a study of Graves' ophthalmopathy and Graves' hyperthyroidism. Ophthalmopathy donors were characterized by moderate-to-severe activity, CAS of at least 3, NOSPECS of at least 4, and duration under 3 months. RNA transcripts served as template for amplifying TCR beta CDR3 sequences. In the first round, RT-PCR was carried out with HTBI primers, and a multiplex PCR formed the second round. TCRdb reprocessed the multiplex PCR reads with MiXCR, giving one entry per CDR3 protein. In the table there are roughly 300,000 distinct CDR3 sequences, roughly 15% of which are singletons. The germline CDR1 and CDR2 sequences are MNHEY and SMNVEV (reference sequence). V lost 5 bases, J lost 4 bases, and 5 bases stayed unmatched. CDR3 length equals 14 residues.

The source material was peripheral blood. The rearrangement links TRBV27 to TRBJ1-2; 9 nucleotides match TRBD1. This TCR was sampled from an adult man with Graves' ophthalmopathy. CDR3 sequence (DNA): TGTGCCAGCAGTCCTCCGGGACAGGGCTATGGCTACACCTTC. This encodes CASSPPGQGYGYTF.